This entry lists 31 T cell receptor beta chains sequenced from one sample in a study of T cell changes during pregnancy in multiple sclerosis. TCRdb's copy holds only in-frame clones and misses some; the assay was immunoSEQ multiplex PCR. The data hold just under 60,000 clones, with around 93% observed a single time. The sequenced sample was peripheral blood, obtained in the first trimester of pregnancy. Every receptor here comes from a female donor with multiple sclerosis, enrolled in a pregnancy study.

This clone was recorded only once. J is TRBJ1-6 and V is TRBV27, with 7 bases aligning to TRBD1. Germline trimming cut 9 bases from V and 7 bases from J; bases unmatched to any gene: 24. Germline V gives CDR1 MNHEY, CDR2 SMNVEV (reference sequence). This CDR3 region has 19 residues. The CDR3 DNA sequence: TGTGCCAGACCGGGACAGCCAAAAAAAAGTCGATTCCGGAATTCACCCCTCCACTTT. This gives the protein CARPGQPKKSRFRNSPLHF.

This chain connects TRBV15 to TRBJ1-6; TRBD1 aligns across 8 bases. Per germline, CDR1 LNHNV and CDR2 YYDKDF (reference sequence). V shed 6 bases and J 8 bases; nucleotides not matched to a gene: 3. This CDR3 is 13 amino acids long. The CDR3 here is CATRGQGYSPLHF. The CDR3 region has the DNA TGTGCCACCAGAGGACAGGGTTATTCACCCCTCCACTTT.

The chain links TRBV12-5 to TRBJ2-1, with TRBD1 matching over 7 bases. V gave up 1 base and J gave up 2 bases; unmatched junction bases: 8. This CDR3 region has 17 residues. CDR1 is LGHNT and CDR2 is FRNRAP in the germline V gene. CDR3 nucleotide sequence: TGTGCTAGTGGTTTGGCCCCTAAGACAGGGCCCTACAATGAGCAGTTCTTC. This gives the protein CASGLAPKTGPYNEQFF.

CDR3 bases: TGCGCCAGCAGCTTGGCTAGCGGGGGCTCCAATGAGCAGTTCTTC. Its translation is CASSLASGGSNEQFF. The J gene is TRBJ2-1, the V gene TRBV5-1, with TRBD2 identical over 10 bases. Germline lookup yields CDR1 SGHRS and CDR2 YFSETQ. The V segment lost 0 bases and the J segment 6 bases; nucleotides outside the gene matches: 3. The CDR3 loop spans 15 amino acids.

The DNA for the CDR3 is TGTGCCAGCAGCCCCGGTAGGGGGTCACCCCTCCACTTT. Amino acids: CASSPGRGSPLHF. The chain couples TRBV27 to TRBJ1-6; tentatively, D is TRBD1 (6 bases). CDR1 MNHEY and CDR2 SMNVEV come from the germline V gene (reference sequence). The CDR3 is 13 residues long. V gave up 6 bases and J gave up 10 bases, with 13 bases separating them.

The rearrangement links TRBV19 to TRBJ2-2; weak D call: TRBD1 (6 bases). This CDR3 has 14 residues. V was shortened by 5 bases and J by 6 bases, with 13 bases between the two germline ends. CDR1 LNHDA and CDR2 SQIVND come from the germline V gene (reference sequence). Here the CDR3 DNA reads TGTGCCAGTAGTCAGGGGTGGGGGCCCGGGGAGCTGTTTTTT. Protein: CASSQGWGPGELFF. Looking up the rest from reference TRBV19 and TRBJ2-2 gives the full variable domain: DGGITQSPKYLFRKEGQNVTLSCEQNLNHDAMYWYRQDPGQGLRLIYYSQIVNDFQKGDIAEGYSVSREKKESFPLTVTSAQKNPTAFYLCASSQGWGPGELFFGEGSRLTVL.

The chain links TRBV5-8 to TRBJ2-3; no clear D gene. The CDR3 has 10 residues. With 2 bases removed from V and 7 bases from J, the gap between germline ends came to 2 bases. From germline, CDR1 is SGHTS and CDR2 YDEGEE. CDR3 amino acids: CASSFNTQYF. The CDR3, as DNA: TGTGCCAGCAGCTTCAATACGCAGTATTTT.

Details on this clone: The same CDR3 can be traced to other DNA sequences in this sample. This chain connects TRBV4-3 to TRBJ2-5; D remains unclear. This CDR3 has 14 amino acids. Trimming left V 0 bases short and J 5 bases short, with 10 bases between. From germline, CDR1 is LGHNA and CDR2 YSLEER. The DNA of the CDR3 is TGCGCCAGCAGCCAAGATTCCCTCGGGGAGACCCAGTACTTC. It encodes CASSQDSLGETQYF.

This chain connects TRBV29-1 to TRBJ2-2; TRBD1 matches at 7 bases. The CDR3 consists of 15 residues. V trimming: 6 bases; J trimming: 0 bases; junction bases outside the gene matches: 7. The germline V gene has CDR1 SQVTM and CDR2 ANQGSEA. In DNA form, the CDR3 reads TGCAGCGTCCAGGGACAGACTTCGAACACCGGGGAGCTGTTTTTT. Protein sequence: CSVQGQTSNTGELFF.

The J gene is TRBJ1-1, the V gene TRBV9; D call uncertain. The length of the CDR3 is 14 residues. Trimming shortened V by 1 base and J by 1 base, and 8 bases separated the two germline ends. Germline CDR1 SGDLS, CDR2 YYNGEE. The CDR3 region is CASSVSWANTEAFF. The CDR3 DNA reads as TGTGCCAGCAGCGTATCCTGGGCGAACACTGAAGCTTTCTTT.

This chain links TRBV6-6 with TRBJ2-7, with D tentatively TRBD1 (8 bases). The CDR3 runs 16 residues. V was clipped by 4 bases and J by 7 bases, with 23 bases between them. Germline values: CDR1 MNHNY, CDR2 SVGAGI (reference sequence). As DNA, the CDR3 is TGTGCCAGCAGTTCTCTAGGGACAGGACTAGATGGGGAGCAGTACTTC. The encoded protein is CASSSLGTGLDGEQYF.

This chain uses TRBV9 with TRBJ2-3; 11 bases agree with TRBD2. Germline V gene lookup returns CDR1 SGDLS and CDR2 YYNGEE. V gave up 4 bases and J gave up 1 base; unmatched junction bases: 14. The CDR3 has 19 amino acids. For the CDR3, the DNA is TGTGCCAGCAGCACCCGACGGGAGACTAGCGGGGTCGGCACAGATACGCAGTATTTT. Its translation: CASSTRRETSGVGTDTQYF.

This chain uses TRBV5-6 with TRBJ1-4, with TRBD1 identical over 7 bases. CDR1 SGHDT and CDR2 YYEEEE come from the germline V gene. J was trimmed by 2 bases and V by 4 bases; bases with no gene match: 5. The CDR3 is 15 residues long. The CDR3 DNA sequence: TGTGCCAGCAGCATACAGGGGTGGACTAATGAAAAACTGTTTTTT. Its translation: CASSIQGWTNEKLFF.

The chain joins TRBV7-2 to TRBJ2-5; 11 bases fit TRBD1. Germline loops: CDR1 SGHTA, CDR2 FQGNSA. This CDR3 has 15 amino acids. Losses at the gene ends were 2 bases for V and 4 bases for J; bases not matched to a gene: 3. CDR3 bases: TGTGCCAGCAGCTTATTGGGACAGGGGGGAGAGACCCAGTACTTC. It is translated as CASSLLGQGGETQYF.

The V gene is TRBV14, the J gene TRBJ1-1, with D perhaps TRBD1 (5 bases). This CDR3 has 16 residues. V was trimmed by 0 bases and J by 4 bases, leaving 15 bases between them. Looked up from germline, CDR1 is SGHDN and CDR2 is FVKESK. CDR3 region: CASSQEWRGSITEAFF. The CDR3, as DNA: TGTGCCAGCAGCCAAGAATGGAGGGGCTCGATCACTGAAGCTTTCTTT.

The rearrangement uses TRBV10-2 and TRBJ1-5, with 10 bases that match TRBD1. This CDR3 has 15 residues. The J segment lost 6 bases and the V segment lost 8 bases, leaving 10 bases of the junction unmatched. CDR1 and CDR2 from the germline V gene are WSHSY and SAAADI. CDR3 loop: CASRQDRGPGQPQHF. The CDR3 coding sequence is TGCGCCAGCCGTCAAGACAGGGGGCCCGGTCAGCCCCAGCATTTT.

The chain couples TRBV29-1 to TRBJ2-7, with D perhaps matching TRBD2 (7 bases). The ends were cut back, 4 bases at V and 0 bases at J, with 16 bases in the middle. CDR3 size: 15 residues. Germline V CDR1 and CDR2: SQVTM, ANQGSEA. In nucleotides, the CDR3 is TGCAGCGTTGCCGTCCCGGGGGGCAGCTCCTACGAGCAGTACTTC. Protein sequence: CSVAVPGGSSYEQYF.

The chain carries TRBV2 and TRBJ1-2, with D unclear. V lost 7 bases to trimming and J lost 3 bases, with 12 bases between them. Germline V gene lookup returns CDR1 SNHLY and CDR2 FYNNEI. This CDR3 has 13 amino acids. Here the CDR3 reads CASTEGRDYGYTF. DNA of the CDR3: TGTGCCAGCACCGAGGGTAGGGACTATGGCTACACCTTC.

The chain joins TRBV19 to TRBJ2-1; 7 bases line up with TRBD2. The CDR3 loop spans 15 amino acids. V was pared by 5 bases and J by 3 bases, with 7 bases of the junction left unmatched. Germline CDR1 and CDR2: LNHDA and SQIVND (reference sequence). CDR3 residues: CASSPGGGLYNEQFF. DNA of the CDR3: TGTGCCAGTAGTCCCGGCGGGGGTCTCTACAATGAGCAGTTCTTC.

The chain links TRBV7-2 to TRBJ1-2; 7 bases match TRBD1. The CDR3 extends over 14 amino acids. V lost 5 bases, J lost 8 bases, and 11 bases stayed unmatched. CDR1 SGHTA and CDR2 FQGNSA come from the germline V gene. In nucleotides, the CDR3 is TGTGCCAGCAGCGCATCACAGGGGCTCGGCGGCTACACCTTC. Translating it yields CASSASQGLGGYTF.

V is TRBV6-5 and J is TRBJ1-3; D perhaps matches TRBD1 (5 bases). The CDR3 is made up of 15 amino acids. Deletions cut 3 bases from V and 2 bases from J, with 11 bases between. Germline V CDR1 and CDR2: MNHEY, SVGAGI. The CDR3 reads CASSYNPGTGNTIYF. CDR3 bases: TGTGCCAGCAGTTATAACCCAGGGACTGGAAACACCATATATTTT.

The chain recombines TRBV5-1 with TRBJ1-1, with D possibly being TRBD1 (5 bases). Between the trimmed V and J ends, which lost 0 bases and 2 bases, there was a span of 8 bases. This CDR3 contains 14 residues. Germline lookup yields CDR1 SGHRS and CDR2 YFSETQ. In DNA form, the CDR3 reads TGCGCCAGCAGCTTGGGGGGCCTAAACACTGAAGCTTTCTTT. This gives the protein CASSLGGLNTEAFF.

The rearrangement joins TRBV9 to TRBJ1-3, with D maybe TRBD1 (6 bases). Per germline, CDR1 SGDLS and CDR2 YYNGEE. Trimming cost V 4 bases and J 7 bases, with 18 bases left between them. CDR3 size: 15 residues. In DNA, the CDR3 is TGTGCCAGCAGCTCCCCACAGCAGGGGATCAACACCATATATTTT. Translated, it gives CASSSPQQGINTIYF.

The chain couples TRBV27 to TRBJ1-1; D unclear. V shed 5 bases and J shed 1 base, with 14 bases lying between them. Germline values: CDR1 MNHEY, CDR2 SMNVEV (reference sequence). The CDR3 is 15 amino acids. In nucleotides, the CDR3 is TGTGCCAGCAGTCCCATTGGTCGCGGGAACACTGAAGCTTTCTTT. It is translated as CASSPIGRGNTEAFF.

The chain joins TRBV2 to TRBJ1-5; unclear D gene. Per the germline V gene, CDR1 is SNHLY and CDR2 is FYNNEI. The CDR3 runs 13 residues. Trimming removed 6 bases from V and 0 bases from J, with 6 bases in between. Here the CDR3 reads CASRAGSNQPQHF. CDR3 DNA: TGTGCCAGCAGGGCAGGTAGCAATCAGCCCCAGCATTTT.

V is TRBV2 and J is TRBJ1-5, with TRBD1 matching 7 bases. CDR3 size: 12 residues. Germline V CDR1 and CDR2: SNHLY, FYNNEI. With V trimmed by 9 bases and J by 9 bases, 8 bases remained unmatched. The CDR3 protein is CASYRGSGPQHF. The CDR3 region has the DNA TGTGCCAGTTACAGGGGTTCTGGGCCCCAGCATTTT.

The rearrangement links TRBV2 to TRBJ1-6, with no clear D. The CDR3 runs 15 residues. Germline CDR1 reads SNHLY; CDR2 reads FYNNEI. Trimming cost V 5 bases and J 7 bases, with 15 bases left between them. In DNA, the CDR3 is TGTGCCAGCAGTATGCTAGCGGAAGGGAATTCACCCCTCCACTTT. It specifies CASSMLAEGNSPLHF.

V usage is TRBV29-1 and J usage is TRBJ1-1; D gene uncertain. Germline values: CDR1 SQVTM, CDR2 ANQGSEA. The CDR3 has 11 amino acids. The germline V and J ends were trimmed by 7 bases and 4 bases, with 10 bases remaining between them. Here the CDR3 reads CSGLEATEAFF. As DNA, the CDR3 is TGCAGCGGCCTGGAGGCCACTGAAGCTTTCTTT.

The gene calls are TRBV25-1 and TRBJ2-1, with a tentative D call TRBD2 (5 bases). Germline CDR1 and CDR2: MGHDK and SYGVNS. V lost 3 bases to trimming and J lost 9 bases, with 15 bases between them. CDR3 length: 14 residues. CDR3 sequence: CASSESLSGSEQFF. The CDR3 nucleotides are TGTGCCAGCAGTGAGTCATTGAGTGGGAGTGAGCAGTTCTTC.

This chain uses TRBV6-5 with TRBJ2-3; 10 positions agree with TRBD1. The CDR3 has 15 amino acids. Germline CDR1 reads MNHEY; CDR2 reads SVGAGI. V dropped 4 bases and J dropped 3; count of bases not matched to a gene: 4. The CDR3, as DNA: TGTGCCAGCAGTTTCGACAGGGGGCTGACAGATACGCAGTATTTT. It yields the protein CASSFDRGLTDTQYF.

The chain recombines TRBV6-1 with TRBJ1-2, with D perhaps matching TRBD1 (5 bases). V was cut by 2 bases and J by 4 bases, with 8 bases left in between. CDR1 is MNHNS, CDR2 SASEGT, per germline. This CDR3 is built from 13 residues. The CDR3: CASSEKGVYGYTF. CDR3 nucleotides: TGTGCCAGCAGTGAAAAAGGGGTCTATGGCTACACCTTC.